Presented here are 8 T cell receptor beta chains from one specimen sequenced in a study of blood T cells in healthy people across ages (dated by TCRdb to between 2014 and 2017). The receptor library was made with 5' RACE. These reads were obtained on an Illumina HiSeq 2500. A second PCR of roughly 7 to 12 cycles was run with a J-beta primer mix and a sample-barcoded 5' primer. The public reads were reprocessed in TCRdb via fastp at Q25 and MiXCR, keeping in-frame beta chains. Each CDR3 protein gets just one entry, which takes the most common genes and DNA from the rows behind it. The sample includes 700,000 to 950,000 distinct CDR3 sequences, with roughly 50% observed a single time. Approximately 20% of the sample belongs to the ten largest clones. Specimen: blood. The receptors were gathered from a man aged 30 to 45 in good health.

The chain uses TRBV24-1 and TRBJ2-1; a weak D match, TRBD2 (6 bases). This CDR3 spans 16 amino acids. Germline V CDR1 and CDR2: KGHDR, SFDVKD. The V end lost 3 bases, the J end lost 7 bases, and 18 bases lay between the germline ends. The CDR3 is CATSDASGVDFNEQFF. The CDR3, as DNA: TGTGCCACCAGTGATGCCTCGGGAGTTGATTTTAATGAGCAGTTCTTC.

The chain employs TRBV28 and TRBJ2-1, with 7 bases aligning to TRBD1. Trimming removed 6 bases from V and 6 bases from J; junction bases left unmatched: 8. CDR1 and CDR2 from the germline V gene are MDHEN and SYDVKM. This CDR3 contains 14 residues. The CDR3 is CASRPRQGSNEQFF. The CDR3 coding sequence is TGTGCCAGCAGGCCCAGACAGGGAAGCAATGAGCAGTTCTTC.

The chain links TRBV5-1 to TRBJ1-2; D call uncertain. This CDR3 region has 15 residues. The germline V gene encodes CDR1 SGHRS and CDR2 YFSETQ. Trimming stripped 4 bases from V and 3 bases from J, with 16 bases between. The CDR3 nucleotides read TGCGCCAGCAGCCCCACTCCAGAGAGACACTATGGCTACACCTTC. It yields the protein CASSPTPERHYGYTF.

The rearrangement uses TRBV14 and TRBJ1-2; 7 bases match TRBD1. This CDR3 is built from 15 residues. V lost 4 bases to trimming and J lost 2 bases; unmatched junction nucleotides: 7. In germline, CDR1 is SGHDN, CDR2 FVKESK. The CDR3 region is CASSPTQGVNYGYTF. The CDR3 nucleotides read TGTGCCAGCAGCCCCACCCAGGGGGTAAACTATGGCTACACCTTC.

The chain has TRBV20-1 and TRBJ2-3, with 10 positions matching TRBD2. Trimming cost V 6 bases and J 5 bases; bases outside gene matches: 8. The CDR3 sequence is 14 residues long. Germline V lookup: CDR1 DFQATT, CDR2 SNEGSKA (reference sequence). The CDR3 loop reads CSASAGGGLDTQYF. Here the CDR3 DNA reads TGCAGTGCCTCAGCGGGGGGGGGCCTAGATACGCAGTATTTT.

The chain carries TRBV29-1 and TRBJ1-5, with D tentatively TRBD1 (6 bases). V lost 4 bases, J lost 7 bases, and 11 bases lay in between. Per germline, CDR1 SQVTM and CDR2 ANQGSEA. This CDR3 has 12 residues. CDR3 amino acids: CSVAMGGQPQHF. Written as DNA, the CDR3 is TGCAGCGTTGCGATGGGGGGCCAGCCCCAGCATTTT.

This chain uses TRBV30 with TRBJ1-1, with D unclear. The CDR3 is made up of 13 amino acids. With 3 bases removed from V and 2 bases from J, the gap between germline ends came to 10 bases. In germline, CDR1 is GTSNPN, CDR2 SVGIG (reference sequence). The CDR3 nucleotides read TGTGCCTGGAGCCGGGAAAGAAACACTGAAGCTTTCTTT. This codes for CAWSRERNTEAFF.

In regard to this clonotype: The limits of the CDR3 on the DNA are not certain, so only TCRdb's listed CDR3 is given. The chain is built from TRBV12-3 or TRBV12-4 and TRBJ1-4. The CDR3 is 12 residues long, ends included. This CDR3 is CASSSSGEKLFF.